This TCR beta chain was captured in a study of shared clonotypes between healthy human individuals. A word on this clone: Its antigen is undetermined.

Study results and caveats: Generation of non-shared clonotypes was less probable than generation of clonotypes shared by all four donors.

V dropped 0 bases and J dropped 0 bases, with 15 bases sitting between them. CDR1 is ENHRY, CDR2 SYGVKD, per germline. CDR3 length equals 19 residues. Measured with immunoSEQ multiplex PCR; TCRdb has only the in-frame clones, and not every one. The sample consists of 100,000 to 120,000 clones, 55% to 80% of them appearing once. Material for sequencing was memory CD8+ T cells sorted from blood. Subset described: CD45RO+ cells pooled with CCR7-negative TemRA cells. V usage is TRBV10-3 and J usage is TRBJ2-6; D is tentatively TRBD1 or TRBD2 (6 bases each). The TCR was taken from a woman in her twenties or thirties in good health. Here the CDR3 DNA reads TGTGCCATCAGTGAGTCGGATAGAGGGGGGAGCTCTGGGGCCAACGTCCTGACTTTC. It is translated as CAISESDRGGSSGANVLTF.